This is a list of T cell receptor beta chains from one sample in a study of shared clonotypes between healthy human individuals. Method: immunoSEQ multiplex PCR; TCRdb's copy keeps in-frame clones and lacks some. The sample consists of about half a million clones, roughly 80% of them appearing once. What was sequenced was PBMCs. These receptors all stem from a woman aged 35 to 49 in good health. Some clones in this sample may be carry-over from other donors' samples. The conserved cysteine and the conserved F or W are not part of the CDR3 here.

>TRBJ2-1|TRBV11-2
ASSPDRVPPIF
>TRBJ1-1|TRBV6-6
ASSRGVSTEAF
>TRBJ2-1|TRBV6-6
ASSPRLNNEQF
>TRBJ2-2|TRBV7-9
ASSTQNTGELF
>TRBJ1-3|TRBV10-3
AIAPGSSGNTIY
>TRBJ2-5|TRBV7-3
ASSRTGVQETQY
>TRBJ1-2|TRBV7-2
ASSLPNRAHGYT
>TRBJ2-2|TRBV5-1
ASSWASDNTGELF
>TRBJ1-2|TRBV7-2
ASSQGSYYGYT
>TRBJ2-3|TRBV5-6
ASSVGSSTDTQY
>TRBJ2-5|TRBV7-9
ASLGTGHQETQY
>TRBJ2-2|TRBV7-6
ASSLFSGTPTGELF
>TRBJ1-5|TRBV28
ASGSTQRNQPQH
>TRBJ2-2|TRBV7-6
ASRLAPGGFGELF
>TRBJ2-1|TRBV5-4
ASSLDSSEQF
>TRBJ1-4|TRBV15
ATCEGIDEKLF
>TRBJ2-7|TRBV7-8
ASSLRGLAPYEQY
>TRBJ1-1|TRBV29-1
SVYETGGWTEAF
>TRBJ1-2|TRBV7-2
ASTPGQADGYT
>TRBJ2-5|TRBV10-3
AISESPGQGTETQY
>TRBJ2-7|TRBV7-9
ASSPQGGNTYEQY
>TRBJ2-7|TRBV6-1
ASSEGLGGLYEQY
>TRBJ1-1|TRBV19
ASSLTSGLTNTEAF
>TRBJ1-1|TRBV5-1
ASSAQGTGTEAF
>TRBJ2-3|TRBV11-1
ASSLLDRGRDTQY
>TRBJ2-2|TRBV7-7
ASSLSQGAYTGELF